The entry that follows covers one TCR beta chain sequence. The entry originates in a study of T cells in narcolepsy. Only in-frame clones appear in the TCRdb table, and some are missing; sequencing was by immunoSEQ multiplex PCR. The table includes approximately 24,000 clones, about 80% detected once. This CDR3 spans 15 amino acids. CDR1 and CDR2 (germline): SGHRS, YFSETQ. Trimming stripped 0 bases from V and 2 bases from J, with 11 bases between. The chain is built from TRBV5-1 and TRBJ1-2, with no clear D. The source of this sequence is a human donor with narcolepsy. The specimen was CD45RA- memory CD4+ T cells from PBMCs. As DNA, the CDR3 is TGCGCCAGCAGCTTGGCCCCGGACGTCAACTATGGCTACACCTTC. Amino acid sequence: CASSLAPDVNYGYTF.